These 15 T cell receptor beta chains came from one sample sequenced in a study of long-term antiretroviral therapy in people with HIV. The authors ran the immunoSEQ assay, v3.0, at survey level. Sequencing was performed with immunoSEQ multiplex PCR; in TCRdb, only in-frame clones are kept and a portion is missing. The data contain 20,000 to 25,000 clones, about 87% of them seen just once; the ten biggest clones take up less than 4%. This specimen was unsorted PBMCs, taken around 2.7 years after starting antiretroviral therapy. These receptors were obtained from a woman between 45 and 60 years old with HIV.

The chain has TRBV28 and TRBJ2-3; weak D call: TRBD1 (6 bases). Trimming left V 6 bases short and J 4 bases short, with 8 bases between. Germline V gives CDR1 MDHEN, CDR2 SYDVKM. The length of the CDR3 is 12 residues. This chain's CDR3 is CASRTGADTQYF. The CDR3 DNA reads as TGTGCCAGCAGGACAGGAGCAGATACGCAGTATTTT.

A few counts support this clone. The rearrangement links TRBV5-6 to TRBJ2-5; a possible D gene is TRBD1 (6 bases). The CDR3 loop spans 14 amino acids. Germline V lookup: CDR1 SGHDT, CDR2 YYEEEE. Deletions cut 4 bases from V and 5 bases from J, with 15 bases between. The CDR3 DNA follows: TGTGCCAGCAGCCCTGCGTGGGGGCTGGAGACCCAGTACTTC. Encoded protein: CASSPAWGLETQYF. Complete variable domain (other parts from reference TRBV5-6 and TRBJ2-5): DAGVTQSPTHLIKTRGQQVTLRCSPKSGHDTVSWYQQALGQGPQFIFQYYEEEERQRGNFPDRFSGHQFPNYSSELNVNALLLGDSALYLCASSPAWGLETQYFGPGTRLLVL.

The chain uses TRBV27 and TRBJ1-2, with D perhaps TRBD1 (6 bases). The V gene's germline CDR1 is MNHEY and CDR2 SMNVEV (reference sequence). The V end was cut by 10 bases, the J end by 7 bases, with 19 bases between. The CDR3 is made up of 13 amino acids. CDR3 region: CATTTLRGGGYTF. CDR3 sequence (DNA): TGTGCCACCACGACCCTCAGGGGAGGTGGCTACACCTTC.

This chain connects TRBV19 to TRBJ2-2, with no clear D. This CDR3 spans 14 amino acids. Germline loops: CDR1 LNHDA, CDR2 SQIVND (reference sequence). V was cut by 1 base and J by 2 bases, with 5 bases left in between. CDR3 loop: CASSIGPNTGELFF. The CDR3 DNA sequence: TGTGCCAGTAGTATAGGCCCTAACACCGGGGAGCTGTTTTTT.

The V call is TRBV2, the J call TRBJ1-5, with TRBD1 as a possible D gene (6 bases). Germline V gene lookup returns CDR1 SNHLY and CDR2 FYNNEI. This CDR3 comprises 15 residues. Trimming took off 4 bases at V and 8 bases at J, with 18 bases between the two ends. The CDR3 spells CASSGLRGGREPQHF. CDR3 coding DNA: TGTGCCAGCAGTGGACTTAGGGGGGGGAGAGAGCCCCAGCATTTT.

V is TRBV9 and J is TRBJ2-1; the D gene is possibly TRBD2 (6 bases). Trimming removed 2 bases at V and 4 bases at J, with 10 bases between. The germline V gene encodes CDR1 SGDLS and CDR2 YYNGEE. There are 14 residues in the CDR3. The CDR3 here is CASSVGGMYNEQFF. The CDR3 bases are TGTGCCAGCAGCGTGGGCGGGATGTACAATGAGCAGTTCTTC.

The V gene is TRBV6-1, the J gene TRBJ2-7; 9 nucleotides agree with TRBD2. The length of the CDR3 is 15 residues. The trim removed 7 bases at V and 6 bases at J, leaving 13 bases unmatched. The germline V gene has CDR1 MNHNS and CDR2 SASEGT. The CDR3 reads CASNTPTTSGREQYF. The CDR3 DNA follows: TGTGCCAGCAACACCCCCACGACTAGCGGCCGCGAGCAGTACTTC.

This clone was seen once. The chain couples TRBV19 to TRBJ2-7; D is possibly TRBD1 (6 bases). The germline gives CDR1 LNHDA, CDR2 SQIVND (reference sequence). The CDR3 consists of 11 residues. V lost 4 bases to trimming and J lost 6 bases, with 7 bases between them. The CDR3 sequence is CASSTGVEQYF. In nucleotides, the CDR3 is TGTGCCAGTAGTACAGGGGTCGAGCAGTACTTC. Supplemented by reference TRBV19 and TRBJ2-7, the full variable domain reads DGGITQSPKYLFRKEGQNVTLSCEQNLNHDAMYWYRQDPGQGLRLIYYSQIVNDFQKGDIAEGYSVSREKKESFPLTVTSAQKNPTAFYLCASSTGVEQYFGPGTRLTVT.

The V and J genes are TRBV11-2 and TRBJ1-2; 7 bases are a match to TRBD1. The CDR3 covers 13 residues. J was trimmed by 3 bases and V by 5 bases; bases with no gene match: 3. Germline V gene lookup returns CDR1 SGHAT and CDR2 FQNNGV. CDR3 region: CASSAGQDYGYTF. CDR3 nucleotides: TGTGCCAGCAGCGCCGGACAGGACTATGGCTACACCTTC. The complete variable domain, with remaining parts taken from reference TRBV11-2 and TRBJ1-2, reads EAGVAQSPRYKIIEKRQSVAFWCNPISGHATLYWYQQILGQGPKLLIQFQNNGVVDDSQLPKDRFSAERLKGVDSTLKIQPAKLEDSAVYLCASSAGQDYGYTFGSGTRLTVV.

V is TRBV14 and J is TRBJ2-7; TRBD1 agrees at 8 bases. Germline CDR1 and CDR2: SGHDN and FVKESK. The CDR3 extends over 14 amino acids. V gave up 2 bases and J gave up 2 bases; unmatched junction bases: 2. CDR3 bases: TGTGCCAGCAGCCAATCAGGGGGCCCCTACGAGCAGTACTTC. It codes for CASSQSGGPYEQYF.

The J gene is TRBJ1-2, the V gene TRBV7-2, with D possibly TRBD1 on 5 matching bases. This CDR3 comprises 16 residues. CDR1 and CDR2 (germline): SGHTA, FQGNSA. Trimming stripped 0 bases from V and 6 bases from J, with 17 bases between. The CDR3 DNA reads as TGTGCCAGCAGCTTAGCGGTCCAGGGAGCGTCCGATGGCTACACCTTC. This sequence encodes CASSLAVQGASDGYTF.

The chain combines TRBV11-3 with TRBJ1-1; TRBD1 is a possible D gene (6 bases). Trimming cost V 2 bases and J 1 base, with 11 bases left between them. Per the germline V gene, CDR1 is SGHNT and CDR2 is YENEEA. The CDR3 is 15 residues long. The CDR3 region has the DNA TGTGCCAGCAGCTTAACAGGGACCGCGAACACTGAAGCTTTCTTT. Translation: CASSLTGTANTEAFF.

This chain links TRBV27 with TRBJ1-5; D remains ambiguous. Germline V CDR1 and CDR2: MNHEY, SMNVEV (reference sequence). The CDR3 spans 14 residues. The germline V and J ends were trimmed by 5 bases and 0 bases, with 8 bases remaining between them. The chain's CDR3 is CASSPVYSNQPQHF. CDR3 bases: TGTGCCAGCAGTCCCGTCTATAGCAATCAGCCCCAGCATTTT.

The rearrangement joins TRBV13 to TRBJ2-1, with 9 bases fitting TRBD1. The CDR3 has 16 residues. The junction had 11 bases not matched to a gene; V was cut back by 5 bases and J by 6 bases. CDR1 and CDR2 from the germline V gene are PRHDT and FYEKMQ (reference sequence). CDR3 sequence: CASSPGGTGIINEQFF. As DNA, the CDR3 is TGTGCCAGCAGCCCAGGGGGGACAGGGATAATCAATGAGCAGTTCTTC.

This chain uses TRBV7-2 with TRBJ2-3; weak D call: TRBD2 (6 bases). Per the germline V gene, CDR1 is SGHTA and CDR2 is FQGNSA. V dropped 3 bases and J dropped 1 base, with 11 bases sitting between them. The CDR3 consists of 15 residues. The CDR3 spells CASSLGGSGTDTQYF. The DNA for the CDR3 is TGTGCCAGCAGCTTGGGGGGTAGCGGCACAGATACGCAGTATTTT.